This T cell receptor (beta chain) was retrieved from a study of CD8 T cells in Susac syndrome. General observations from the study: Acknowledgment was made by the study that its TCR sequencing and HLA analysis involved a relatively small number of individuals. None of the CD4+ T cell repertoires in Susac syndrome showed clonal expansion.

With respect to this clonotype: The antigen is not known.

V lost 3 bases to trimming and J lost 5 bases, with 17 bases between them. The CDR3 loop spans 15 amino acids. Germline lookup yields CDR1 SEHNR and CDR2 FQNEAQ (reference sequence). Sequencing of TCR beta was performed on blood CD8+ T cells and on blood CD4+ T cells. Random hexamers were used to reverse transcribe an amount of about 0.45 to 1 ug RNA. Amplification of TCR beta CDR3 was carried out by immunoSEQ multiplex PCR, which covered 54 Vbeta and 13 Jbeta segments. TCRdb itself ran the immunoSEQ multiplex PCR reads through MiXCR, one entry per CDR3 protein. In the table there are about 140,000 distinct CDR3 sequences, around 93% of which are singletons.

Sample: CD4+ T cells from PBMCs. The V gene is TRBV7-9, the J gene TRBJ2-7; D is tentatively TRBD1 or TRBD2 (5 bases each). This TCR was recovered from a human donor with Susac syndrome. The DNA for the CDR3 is TGTGCCAGCAGCTTTTGGGACGGCCTTAGGAACGAGCAGTACTTC. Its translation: CASSFWDGLRNEQYF.